This T cell receptor (beta chain) was sequenced in a study of regulatory T cells in long-lasting Graves disease. This CDR3 has 15 amino acids. Germline CDR1 reads MDHEN; CDR2 reads SYDVKM. The V gene end was trimmed by 3 bases and the J gene end by 5 bases; junction bases not matched to a gene: 6. Time point of the sample: newly diagnosed GD, antithyroid drugs for less than 3 months. PBMCs were the source of the RNA used for TCR sequencing. This clonotype came up many times. Its antigen is unidentified. Sequencing libraries for TCR beta were prepared with iRepertoire HTBI primers and Arm-PCR of CDR3 regions. Each CDR3 protein is one row after TCRdb ran MiXCR on the multiplex PCR reads. The table records 400,000 to 500,000 distinct CDR3 sequences, about 15% of them present only once. Study findings and constraints: Relative to new patients (around 1,000), persistent patients exhibited greater sharing of public clonotypes (approximately 3,000). The study found lower TCR diversity in persistent Graves' patients than in newly diagnosed ones.

The data were also submitted as part of a second study, on T cells in Graves' hyperthyroidism and ophthalmopathy. From that study: The study defined stable Graves' hyperthyroidism as no ophthalmopathy progression within 18 months. Onset of ophthalmopathy came a median around 6.2 months after the model predicted it.

The chain carries TRBV28 and TRBJ2-2; 7 bases align to TRBD2. The sequences come from peripheral blood mononuclear cells (PBMCs), collected at new diagnosis, from a patient treated with antithyroid drugs. This TCR derives from a woman aged 25-40 years with Graves disease. CDR3 sequence (DNA): TGTGCCAGCAGTTTTGCGGGGGTTTGGACCGGGGAGCTGTTTTTT. Encoded protein: CASSFAGVWTGELFF.